This T cell receptor (beta chain) emerged from a study of glioma-infiltrating T cells after dendritic cell vaccination. Turning to the study itself: Patients received autologous tumor lysate-pulsed dendritic cell vaccination between about 2003 and 2013.

This clone appeared once. What it binds is not known. Points from the study as a whole: Only a small number of patients had complete blood and tumor samples. Higher TCR clonality did not directly relate to longer survival.

Documented time point: after dendritic cell vaccination, including at tumor progression/relapse. Isocitrate dehydrogenase mutation was absent in all glioblastoma patients. Germline trimming cut 4 bases from V and 3 bases from J; bases unmatched to any gene: 6. Germline CDR1 is SGHKS and CDR2 is YYEKEE (reference sequence). There are 16 residues in the CDR3. The assay was immunoSEQ multiplex PCR, and TCRdb's table has in-frame clones only and misses some. The table lists about 63,000 clones, about 85% of them singletons, with approximately 9.6% in the top ten. The rearrangement links TRBV5-5 to TRBJ1-3; 11 bases align to TRBD1. The sample here was blood, taken after dendritic cell vaccination. This receptor was taken from a human donor with glioblastoma. As DNA, the CDR3 is TGTGCCAGCAGCCCCAAGGACAGGGGGCTTGGAAACACCATATATTTT. Its translation is CASSPKDRGLGNTIYF.